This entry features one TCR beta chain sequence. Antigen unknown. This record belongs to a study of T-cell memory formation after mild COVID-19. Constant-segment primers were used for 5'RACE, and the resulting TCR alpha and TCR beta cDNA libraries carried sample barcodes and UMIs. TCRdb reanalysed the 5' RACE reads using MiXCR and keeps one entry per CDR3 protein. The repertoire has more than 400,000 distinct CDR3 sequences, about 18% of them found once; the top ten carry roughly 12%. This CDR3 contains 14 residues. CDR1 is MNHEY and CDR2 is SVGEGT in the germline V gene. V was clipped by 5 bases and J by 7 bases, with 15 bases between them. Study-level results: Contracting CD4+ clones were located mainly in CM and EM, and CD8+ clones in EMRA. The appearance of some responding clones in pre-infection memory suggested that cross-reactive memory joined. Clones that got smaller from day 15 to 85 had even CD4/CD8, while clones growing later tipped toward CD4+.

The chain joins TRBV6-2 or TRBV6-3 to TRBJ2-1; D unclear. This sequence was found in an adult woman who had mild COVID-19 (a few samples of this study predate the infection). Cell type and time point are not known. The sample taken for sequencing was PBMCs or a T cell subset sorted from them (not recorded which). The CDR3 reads CASSTPQNRNEQFF. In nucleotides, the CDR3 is TGTGCCAGCAGTACCCCCCAGAATAGGAATGAGCAGTTCTTC.